The 3 T cell receptor beta chains below come from one sample, sequenced in a study of blood T cell repertoires in COVID-19. Method: immunoSEQ multiplex PCR; TCRdb's copy keeps in-frame clones and lacks some. The sample has about 200,000 clones, 85% seen once. The sample taken for sequencing was PBMCs or T cells enriched from blood (not recorded which). The origin of the receptors is a middle-aged man who had recovered from COVID-19.

The chain carries TRBV30 and TRBJ1-2; D is uncertain. The CDR3 has 12 amino acids. The germline CDR1 and CDR2 sequences are GTSNPN and SVGIG (reference sequence). Trimming stripped 3 bases from V and 4 bases from J, with 9 bases between. The CDR3 loop is CAWRQPPYGYTF. CDR3 nucleotides: TGTGCCTGGAGACAGCCACCCTATGGCTACACCTTC.

The gene calls are TRBV19 and TRBJ1-5, with D possibly being TRBD1 (6 bases). CDR1 and CDR2 (germline): LNHDA, SQIVND (reference sequence). The CDR3 sequence is 12 residues long. Trimming removed 9 bases from V and 6 bases from J, with 12 bases in between. Written as DNA, the CDR3 is TGTGCCAGCGGGACAATTATTCAGCCCCAGCATTTT. This translates into CASGTIIQPQHF. Filled out from reference TRBV19 and TRBJ1-5, the complete variable domain reads DGGITQSPKYLFRKEGQNVTLSCEQNLNHDAMYWYRQDPGQGLRLIYYSQIVNDFQKGDIAEGYSVSREKKESFPLTVTSAQKNPTAFYLCASGTIIQPQHFGDGTRLSIL.

Only one count was recorded for this clone. This rearrangement joins TRBV19 to TRBJ1-2; possibly TRBD1 for D (5 bases). The V end was cut by 1 base, the J end by 3 bases, with 12 bases between. Germline V gives CDR1 LNHDA, CDR2 SQIVND (reference sequence). This CDR3 comprises 15 residues. The CDR3 protein is CASSIVAGMDYGYTF. The CDR3, as DNA: TGTGCCAGTAGTATAGTAGCAGGGATGGACTATGGCTACACCTTC.